This TCR beta chain is drawn from a study of cytomegalovirus exposure and HLA in healthy donors. Study-level results: Per a prior analysis, the majority of TCR beta V segments were productive roughly 87% or roughly 30% of the time. Later on, analysis showed that most CMV-associated TCR beta chains appeared to be HLA-restricted. Researchers counted over 150 TCR beta chains as cytomegalovirus-associated.

Trimming removed 1 base from V and 5 bases from J, with 12 bases in between. Germline-derived CDR1 and CDR2 are LNHNV and YYDKDF (reference sequence). There are 14 residues in the CDR3. The sample holds a few counts of this clone. Its antigen is not identified. The PCR made use of 60 Vbeta and 13 Jbeta primers. The table came from immunoSEQ multiplex PCR; TCRdb's copy has only in-frame clones and leaves some out. The sample has a few hundred thousand clones; around 86% are singletons. The receptor's source is a woman between 50 and 59 years old in good health and CMV-seropositive. Sequencing was done on a sample of PBMCs. V usage is TRBV15 and J usage is TRBJ2-7; D not certain. CDR3 region: CATSRGTRTDEQYF. CDR3 bases: TGTGCCACCAGCAGAGGTACGCGTACGGACGAGCAGTACTTC.